The 18 T cell receptor beta chains below all came from one sample that was sequenced in a study of beta chain features in type 1 diabetes. The entirety of the isolated RNA underwent reverse transcription, so expressed TCRB transcripts were sequenced. Sequenced by immunoSEQ multiplex PCR; TCRdb stores in-frame clones only, minus some. In the table there are hundreds of thousands of clones, about 12% of which are singletons. The sequenced sample consisted of naive CD4+ T cells from blood. These receptors were obtained from a man younger than 35 in good health.

The chain joins TRBV6-6 to TRBJ1-2; 11 bases are a match to TRBD1. CDR1 and CDR2 (germline): MNHNY, SVGAGI (reference sequence). CDR3 length: 16 residues. V shed 4 bases, J shed 2 bases, and the junction held 6 bases outside the gene matches. The DNA of the CDR3 is TGTGCCAGCAGTTTAGGGACAGGGGGTACCAACTATGGCTACACCTTC. Protein product: CASSLGTGGTNYGYTF.

This clone came up a few times. This sample also contains other DNA sequences that code for the same CDR3. The chain carries TRBV5-1 and TRBJ2-3; TRBD1 agrees at 8 bases. Germline trimming cut 2 bases from V and 2 bases from J; bases unmatched to any gene: 7. Per germline, CDR1 SGHRS and CDR2 YFSETQ. The CDR3 contains 16 residues. The DNA for the CDR3 is TGCGCCAGCAGCTTAGGAGCCAGGGGGCCCACAGATACGCAGTATTTT. It translates to CASSLGARGPTDTQYF.

This clone was recorded a few times. This sequence joins TRBV4-2 and TRBJ1-1; D might be TRBD1 (6 bases). The CDR3 totals 14 residues. Per the germline V gene, CDR1 is LGHNA and CDR2 is YNFKEQ. Trimming left V 5 bases short and J 0 bases short, with 10 bases between. The CDR3 loop reads CASSYGQLNTEAFF. The CDR3 nucleotides read TGTGCCAGCAGCTATGGACAGTTGAACACTGAAGCTTTCTTT.

V and J are TRBV7-9 and TRBJ1-5, with a tentative D call TRBD1 (6 bases). The CDR3 sequence is 17 residues long. V was cut by 5 bases and J by 4 bases, with 21 bases left in between. The V gene's germline CDR1 is SEHNR and CDR2 FQNEAQ (reference sequence). The CDR3 spells CASSQFRPGGRNQPQHF. In DNA, the CDR3 is TGTGCCAGCAGCCAATTCCGTCCCGGGGGGCGGAATCAGCCCCAGCATTTT.

V gene TRBV5-4 combines with J gene TRBJ2-5; maybe TRBD1 (5 bases). Germline-derived CDR1 and CDR2 are SGHNT and YYREEE (reference sequence). There are 14 residues in the CDR3. V lost 4 bases and J lost 6, with 16 bases in between. CDR3 DNA: TGTGCCAGCAGCACGACAGCCCCTGGAAAGACCCAGTACTTC. Translated: CASSTTAPGKTQYF. Together with reference TRBV5-4 and TRBJ2-5, the CDR3 gives the full variable domain: ETGVTQSPTHLIKTRGQQVTLRCSSQSGHNTVSWYQQALGQGPQFIFQYYREEENGRGNFPPRFSGLQFPNYSSELNVNALELDDSALYLCASSTTAPGKTQYFGPGTRLLVL.

This clone was detected a few times. This chain joins TRBV6-5 and TRBJ2-7, with 9 bases aligning to TRBD1. V lost 2 bases and J lost 5; bases outside the gene matches: 7. The CDR3 contains 15 residues. Germline values: CDR1 MNHEY, CDR2 SVGAGI. This CDR3 reads CASSYEGQGWHEQYF. The CDR3 DNA follows: TGTGCCAGCAGTTACGAAGGACAGGGGTGGCACGAGCAGTACTTC.

The chain joins TRBV10-3 to TRBJ1-2; D is perhaps TRBD1 (5 bases). In germline, CDR1 is ENHRY, CDR2 SYGVKD. The length of the CDR3 is 14 residues. Trimming stripped 5 bases from V and 4 bases from J, with 14 bases between. The CDR3: CAISPDGGSYGYTF. In DNA form, the CDR3 reads TGTGCCATCAGTCCGGACGGGGGAAGCTATGGCTACACCTTC.

This chain uses TRBV4-3 with TRBJ2-1; 8 bases are shared with TRBD1. Germline CDR1 reads LGHNA; CDR2 reads YSLEER. The CDR3 runs 16 residues. J was trimmed by 4 bases and V by 0 bases; bases with no gene match: 5. CDR3: CASSQELGQGYNEQFF. For the CDR3, the DNA is TGCGCCAGCAGCCAAGAACTTGGACAGGGTTACAATGAGCAGTTCTTC.

In this sample, this clone turned up a few times. The junction and the germline gene differ at one end; a read error may be behind it. The J gene is TRBJ2-4, the V gene TRBV28; weak D call: TRBD2 (6 bases). The CDR3 extends over 14 amino acids. In germline, CDR1 is MDHEN, CDR2 SYDVKM. The CDR3 loop is CASDPGGAKNIQYF. CDR3 sequence (DNA): TGCGCCAGCGATCCCGGAGGGGCCAAAAACATTCAGTACTTC. Combining the CDR3 with reference TRBV28 and TRBJ2-4 gives the whole variable domain DVKVTQSSRYLVKRTGEKVFLECVQDMDHENMFWYRQDPGLGLRLIYFSYDVKMKEKGDIPEGYSVSREKKERFSLILESASTNQTSMYLCASDPGGAKNIQYFGAGTRLSVL.

This clone occurred a few times. The rearrangement links TRBV4-2 to TRBJ2-1; 14 bases agree with TRBD2. After removal of 4 bases from V and 9 bases from J, the junction contained 5 bases not matched to a gene. Germline CDR1 and CDR2: LGHNA and YNFKEQ. This CDR3 comprises 15 residues. The CDR3 protein is CASSRLAGGPSEQFF. DNA for the CDR3: TGTGCCAGCAGCCGACTAGCGGGGGGGCCTAGTGAGCAGTTCTTC.

The gene calls are TRBV5-4 and TRBJ1-5, with D possibly being TRBD1 (5 bases). Looked up from germline, CDR1 is SGHNT and CDR2 is YYREEE (reference sequence). CDR3 size: 13 residues. The V and J ends lost 4 bases and 10 bases respectively, with 15 bases between them. CDR3 sequence reads: CASSLGEGKPQHF. CDR3 DNA: TGTGCCAGCAGCCTGGGGGAGGGGAAACCCCAGCATTTT.

The chain couples TRBV30 to TRBJ1-2, with 9 bases fitting TRBD1. Germline CDR1 and CDR2: GTSNPN and SVGIG (reference sequence). J gave up 13 bases and V 0 bases, and 9 bases lay outside the gene matches. The CDR3 totals 13 residues. CDR3: CAWSVMGQGLGTF. The CDR3 DNA reads as TGTGCCTGGAGTGTAATGGGACAGGGTTTGGGCACCTTC.

This rearrangement joins TRBV9 to TRBJ2-5; D not resolved. The germline V and J ends were trimmed by 0 bases and 2 bases, with 8 bases remaining between them. This CDR3 has 14 amino acids. The germline gives CDR1 SGDLS, CDR2 YYNGEE. In DNA form, the CDR3 reads TGTGCCAGCAGCGTAGGTGTAGAACAAGAGACCCAGTACTTC. It encodes CASSVGVEQETQYF.

This clone was seen a few times. Here the CDR3 DNA reads TGCGCCAGCAGCTACTCCCCGGGGGTTTCCTACGAGCAGTACTTC. Protein product: CASSYSPGVSYEQYF. The chain joins TRBV4-3 to TRBJ2-7, with D maybe TRBD2 (6 bases). Germline loops: CDR1 LGHNA, CDR2 YSLEER. Trimming removed 5 bases at V and 1 base at J, with 15 bases between. This CDR3 is 15 amino acids long.

The CDR3 nucleotides read TGCAGTGCTCGGCCAGGGGTCGGCTACACCTTC. Its protein product is CSARPGVGYTF. V and J are TRBV20-1 and TRBJ1-2; possibly TRBD1 for D (6 bases). There are 11 residues in the CDR3. Trimming left V 5 bases short and J 8 bases short, with 12 bases between. The germline V gene has CDR1 DFQATT and CDR2 SNEGSKA (reference sequence).

The chain's CDR3 is CASSSPAEVYLQQYF. Here the CDR3 DNA reads TGTGCCAGCAGCTCCCCTGCCGAGGTGTATCTCCAGCAGTACTTC. V gene TRBV7-9 combines with J gene TRBJ2-7; D ambiguous. The CDR3 extends over 15 amino acids. Looked up from germline, CDR1 is SEHNR and CDR2 is FQNEAQ (reference sequence). The V end lost 4 bases, the J end lost 8 bases, and 21 bases lay between the germline ends.

The sample holds a few counts of this clone. The chain employs TRBV30 and TRBJ2-7; TRBD2 matches at 9 bases. This CDR3 contains 14 residues. V lost 0 bases and J lost 2; bases outside the gene matches: 2. Germline V CDR1 and CDR2: GTSNPN, SVGIG (reference sequence). CDR3 loop: CAWSVASGAYEQYF. As DNA, the CDR3 is TGTGCCTGGAGTGTTGCTAGCGGGGCCTACGAGCAGTACTTC. Supplemented by reference TRBV30 and TRBJ2-7, the full variable domain reads SQTIHQWPATLVQPVGSPLSLECTVEGTSNPNLYWYRQAAGRGLQLLFYSVGIGQISSEVPQNLSASRPQDRQFILSSKKLLLSDSGFYLCAWSVASGAYEQYFGPGTRLTVT.

The chain uses TRBV7-2 and TRBJ1-5, with unresolved D. Trimming left V 0 bases short and J 11 bases short, with 8 bases between. There are 12 residues in the CDR3. Germline assignment: CDR1 SGHTA and CDR2 FQGNSA. CDR3 in amino acids: CASSLADGAQHF. The CDR3 DNA reads TGTGCCAGCAGCTTAGCTGACGGAGCCCAGCATTTT.